The 13 T cell receptor beta chains given below trace back to one sample, sequenced in a study of shared clonotypes between healthy human individuals. The data were produced by immunoSEQ multiplex PCR, yet TCRdb's version contains in-frame clones alone and is incomplete. The table records around 2,000,000 clones, just under 95% of them present only once. CD45RO-negative cells were positively selected for CCR7, leaving out terminally differentiated effector memory CD45RA+ cells. Sequencing was performed on naive CD8+ T cells sorted from blood. The receptors were sampled from a man between 18 and 29 years old in good health.

The chain employs TRBV7-9 and TRBJ2-7; 8 bases are a match to TRBD1. The CDR3 runs 15 residues. Trimming removed 4 bases from V and 4 bases from J; junction bases left unmatched: 9. The germline CDR1 and CDR2 sequences are SEHNR and FQNEAQ (reference sequence). The CDR3 DNA follows: TGTGCCAGCAGCTCCGGACAGGGAACTTATTACGAGCAGTACTTC. Translating it yields CASSSGQGTYYEQYF.

Turning to this clone: Mismatch with germline at one junction end may stem from a read error. The chain is built from TRBV6-8 and TRBJ2-1; D unresolved. CDR1 and CDR2 (germline): MNHGY, SAAAGT. This CDR3 is built from 16 residues. The CDR3 sequence is CASSYYLKDSYNEQFF. Here the CDR3 DNA reads TGTGCCAGCAGCTACTACCTTAAAGACTCCTACAATGAGCAGTTCTTC.

A single count supports this clone. The V gene is TRBV7-9, the J gene TRBJ2-3, with 10 bases fitting TRBD1. The CDR3 loop spans 17 amino acids. The ends lost 5 bases at V and 1 base at J; junction bases unmatched: 9. The germline V gene encodes CDR1 SEHNR and CDR2 FQNEAQ (reference sequence). CDR3 DNA: TGTGCCAGCAGCCAAGGGACAGGGGATGCCGGCACAGATACGCAGTATTTT. Its protein product is CASSQGTGDAGTDTQYF.

This clone was seen just once. The chain links TRBV7-6 to TRBJ1-1, with no clear D. Per the germline V gene, CDR1 is SGHVS and CDR2 is FNYEAQ. The CDR3 runs 13 residues. Trimming removed 5 bases from V and 1 base from J, with 8 bases in between. CDR3 amino acids: CASSENTNTEAFF. DNA for the CDR3: TGTGCCAGCAGCGAAAACACGAACACTGAAGCTTTCTTT.

This clone was seen a handful of times. The identical CDR3 is also encoded by other nucleotide sequences in the sample. V gene TRBV5-6 combines with J gene TRBJ2-7; 11 bases match TRBD1. CDR3 size: 13 residues. V shed 3 bases, J shed 6 bases, and the junction held 2 bases outside the gene matches. Germline CDR1 reads SGHDT; CDR2 reads YYEEEE. CDR3: CASSWGTGGEQYF. The CDR3 DNA reads as TGTGCCAGCAGCTGGGGGACAGGGGGCGAGCAGTACTTC. Together with reference TRBV5-6 and TRBJ2-7, the CDR3 gives the full variable domain: DAGVTQSPTHLIKTRGQQVTLRCSPKSGHDTVSWYQQALGQGPQFIFQYYEEEERQRGNFPDRFSGHQFPNYSSELNVNALLLGDSALYLCASSWGTGGEQYFGPGTRLTVT.

With respect to this clone: The same CDR3 can be traced to other DNA sequences in this sample. The chain couples TRBV4-1 to TRBJ1-1; weak D call: TRBD1 (6 bases). CDR3 length: 14 residues. Germline lookup yields CDR1 MGHRA and CDR2 YSYEKL. V shed 1 base and J shed 0 bases, with 6 bases lying between them. CDR3 amino acids: CASSQGTVNTEAFF. DNA of the CDR3: TGCGCCAGCAGCCAAGGGACAGTGAACACTGAAGCTTTCTTT.

The chain joins TRBV27 to TRBJ2-7; a weak D match, TRBD2 (6 bases). The V gene's germline CDR1 is MNHEY and CDR2 SMNVEV (reference sequence). The CDR3 consists of 14 residues. V lost 2 bases and J lost 6, with 14 bases in between. The CDR3, as DNA: TGTGCCAGCAGTTTAGGCGGGACCTTGACCGAGCAGTACTTC. Its translation: CASSLGGTLTEQYF.

V and J are TRBV27 and TRBJ2-3; D not resolved. V gave up 5 bases and J gave up 6 bases, with 12 bases separating them. The CDR3 length is 13 residues. Germline CDR1 and CDR2: MNHEY and SMNVEV (reference sequence). DNA for the CDR3: TGTGCCAGCAGTCCAACTCTCTGGGATACGCAGTATTTT. Protein: CASSPTLWDTQYF.

This chain links TRBV30 with TRBJ1-3, with D tentatively TRBD1 (5 bases). The length of the CDR3 is 16 residues. V dropped 1 base and J dropped 0 bases, with 13 bases sitting between them. The V gene's germline CDR1 is GTSNPN and CDR2 SVGIG (reference sequence). The CDR3 region has the DNA TGTGCCTGGAGTGGGGGAGGGGAGATCTCTGGAAACACCATATATTTT. This codes for CAWSGGGEISGNTIYF.

The V gene is TRBV5-4, the J gene TRBJ2-7; maybe TRBD2 (6 bases). The V and J ends lost 0 bases and 4 bases respectively, with 14 bases between them. Germline V gene sequence: CDR1 SGHNT, CDR2 YYREEE (reference sequence). The CDR3 has 15 residues. The CDR3 DNA reads TGTGCCAGCAGCTTGGCTGGGGGGTGGGCGTACGAGCAGTACTTC. It yields the protein CASSLAGGWAYEQYF.

The genes are TRBV13 and TRBJ1-1, with D possibly TRBD1 on 6 matching bases. The CDR3 is 15 residues long. Trimming shortened V by 4 bases and J by 6 bases, and 18 bases separated the two germline ends. Germline V gene sequence: CDR1 PRHDT, CDR2 FYEKMQ (reference sequence). In nucleotides, the CDR3 is TGTGCCAGCAGCTCCATTCAGGACAGACTCTCTGAAGCTTTCTTT. This codes for CASSSIQDRLSEAFF.

J is TRBJ2-2 and V is TRBV7-6; either TRBD1 or TRBD2 may supply D (6 bases each). The V gene's germline CDR1 is SGHVS and CDR2 FNYEAQ. Trimming stripped 5 bases from V and 4 bases from J, with 26 bases between. The CDR3 runs 19 residues. The CDR3 region has the DNA TGTGCCAGCAGCCACGACTCGACCGGGGGCGCAGTCGGCACCGGGGAGCTGTTTTTT. Translation gives CASSHDSTGGAVGTGELFF.

This chain links TRBV1 with TRBJ1-1. TRBV1 is annotated as a pseudogene. The CDR3 is 12 residues long. This chain's CDR3 is CTSSEGGAEAFF. The CDR3 nucleotides read TGCACCAGCAGCGAGGGTGGGGCTGAAGCTTTCTTT.